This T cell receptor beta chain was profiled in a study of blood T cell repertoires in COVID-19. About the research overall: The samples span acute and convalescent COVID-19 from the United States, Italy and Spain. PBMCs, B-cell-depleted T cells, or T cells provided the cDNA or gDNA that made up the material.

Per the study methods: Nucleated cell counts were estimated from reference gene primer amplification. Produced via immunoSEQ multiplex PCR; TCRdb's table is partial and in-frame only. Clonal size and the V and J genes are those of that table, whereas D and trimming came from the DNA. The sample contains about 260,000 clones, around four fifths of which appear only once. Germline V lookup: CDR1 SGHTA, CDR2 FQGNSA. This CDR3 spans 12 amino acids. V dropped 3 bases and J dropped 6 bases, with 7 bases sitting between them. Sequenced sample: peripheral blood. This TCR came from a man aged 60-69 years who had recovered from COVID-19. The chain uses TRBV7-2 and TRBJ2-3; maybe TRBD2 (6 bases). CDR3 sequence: CASSFGTDTQYF. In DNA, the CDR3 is TGTGCCAGCAGCTTCGGGACTGATACGCAGTATTTT.